These 2 T cell receptor beta chains were sequenced from one sample in a study of blood T cell repertoires in COVID-19. TCRdb's copy holds only in-frame clones and misses some; the assay was immunoSEQ multiplex PCR. This table has about 130,000 clones, about four fifths appearing once. Sequenced sample: PBMCs or T cells enriched from blood (not recorded which). Receptors originate from a man under 40 who had recovered from COVID-19.

The table lists this clone with a few counts. The chain combines TRBV7-9 with TRBJ1-1; 8 bases match TRBD1. The germline CDR1 and CDR2 sequences are SEHNR and FQNEAQ (reference sequence). After removal of 1 base from V and 6 bases from J, the junction contained 4 bases not matched to a gene. The CDR3 consists of 14 residues. CDR3 DNA: TGTGCCAGCAGCTTAGACAGGGGGGTTGCTGAAGCTTTCTTT. It is translated as CASSLDRGVAEAFF.

The chain carries TRBV19 and TRBJ1-5; D perhaps matches TRBD1 (6 bases). The CDR3 runs to 14 residues. Germline V gene lookup returns CDR1 LNHDA and CDR2 SQIVND (reference sequence). The V and J ends lost 5 bases and 3 bases respectively, with 11 bases between them. DNA of the CDR3: TGTGCCAGTAGTCCGGGACACCCCAATCAGCCCCAGCATTTT. Translation gives CASSPGHPNQPQHF.